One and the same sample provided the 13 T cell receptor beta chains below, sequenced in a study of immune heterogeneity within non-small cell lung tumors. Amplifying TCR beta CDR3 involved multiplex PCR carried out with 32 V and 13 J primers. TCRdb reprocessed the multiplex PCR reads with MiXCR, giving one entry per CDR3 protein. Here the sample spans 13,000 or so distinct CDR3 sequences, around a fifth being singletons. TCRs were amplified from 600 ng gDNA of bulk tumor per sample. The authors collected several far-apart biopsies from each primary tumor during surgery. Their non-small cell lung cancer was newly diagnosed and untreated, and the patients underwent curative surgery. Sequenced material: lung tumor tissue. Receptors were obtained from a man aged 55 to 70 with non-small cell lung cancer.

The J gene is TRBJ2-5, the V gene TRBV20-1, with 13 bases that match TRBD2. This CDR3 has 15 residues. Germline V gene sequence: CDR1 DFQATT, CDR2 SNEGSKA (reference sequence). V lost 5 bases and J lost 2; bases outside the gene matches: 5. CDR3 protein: CSAAGTSGNQETQYF. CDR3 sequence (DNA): TGCAGTGCTGCAGGGACTAGCGGGAATCAAGAGACCCAGTACTTC.

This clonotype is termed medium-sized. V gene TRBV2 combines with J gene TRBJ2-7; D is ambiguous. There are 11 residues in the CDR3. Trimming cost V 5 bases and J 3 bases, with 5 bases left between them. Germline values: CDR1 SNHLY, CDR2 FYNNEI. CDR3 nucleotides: TGTGCCAGCAGTACAAACTACGAGCAGTACTTC. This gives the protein CASSTNYEQYF.

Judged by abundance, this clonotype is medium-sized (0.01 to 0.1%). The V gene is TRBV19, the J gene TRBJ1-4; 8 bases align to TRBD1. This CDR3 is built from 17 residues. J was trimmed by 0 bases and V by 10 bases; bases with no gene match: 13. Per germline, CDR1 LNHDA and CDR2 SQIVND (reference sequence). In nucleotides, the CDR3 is TGTGCCACAAAAACAGGGGGAGGGATTGCAACTAATGAAAAACTGTTTTTT. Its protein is CATKTGGGIATNEKLFF.

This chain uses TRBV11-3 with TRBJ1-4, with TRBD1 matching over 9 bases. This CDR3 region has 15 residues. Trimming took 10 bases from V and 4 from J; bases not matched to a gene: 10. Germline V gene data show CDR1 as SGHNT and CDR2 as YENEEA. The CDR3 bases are TGTGCCATTAGCTTAGGGGGACAGGGTAATGAAAAACTGTTTTTT. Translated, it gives CAISLGGQGNEKLFF.

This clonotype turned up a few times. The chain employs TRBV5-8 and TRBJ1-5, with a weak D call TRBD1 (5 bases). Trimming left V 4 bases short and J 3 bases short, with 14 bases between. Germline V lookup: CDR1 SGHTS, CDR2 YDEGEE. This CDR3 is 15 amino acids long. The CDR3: CASSLLPGANQPQHF. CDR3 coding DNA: TGTGCCAGCAGCCTACTCCCCGGGGCCAATCAGCCCCAGCATTTT.

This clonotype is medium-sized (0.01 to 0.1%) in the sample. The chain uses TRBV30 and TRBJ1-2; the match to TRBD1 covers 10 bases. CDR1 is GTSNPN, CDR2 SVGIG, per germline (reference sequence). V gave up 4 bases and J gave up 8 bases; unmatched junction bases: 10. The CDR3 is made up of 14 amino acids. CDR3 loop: CAWNRPGTGVGYTF. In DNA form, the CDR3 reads TGTGCCTGGAATCGTCCCGGGACAGGGGTCGGCTACACCTTC.

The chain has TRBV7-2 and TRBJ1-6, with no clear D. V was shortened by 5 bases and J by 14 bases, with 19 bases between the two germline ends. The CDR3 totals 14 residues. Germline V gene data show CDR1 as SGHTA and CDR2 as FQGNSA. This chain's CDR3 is CASSPGLRGVSLHF. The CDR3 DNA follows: TGTGCCAGCAGCCCCGGACTAAGAGGTGTGTCCCTCCACTTT. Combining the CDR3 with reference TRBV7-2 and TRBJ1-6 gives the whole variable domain GAGVSQSPSNKVTEKGKDVELRCDPISGHTALYWYRQSLGQGLEFLIYFQGNSAPDKSGLPSDRFSAERTGGSVSTLTIQRTQQEDSAVYLCASSPGLRGVSLHFGNGTRLTVT.

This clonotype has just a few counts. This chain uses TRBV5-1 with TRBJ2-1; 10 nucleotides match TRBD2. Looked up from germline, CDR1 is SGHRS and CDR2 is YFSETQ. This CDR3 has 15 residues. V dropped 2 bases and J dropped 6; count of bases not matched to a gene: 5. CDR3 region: CASSFSSGSANEQFF. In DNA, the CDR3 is TGCGCCAGCAGCTTCTCTAGCGGGAGCGCCAATGAGCAGTTCTTC. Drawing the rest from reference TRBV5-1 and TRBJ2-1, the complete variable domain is KAGVTQTPRYLIKTRGQQVTLSCSPISGHRSVSWYQQTPGQGLQFLFEYFSETQRNKGNFPGRFSGRQFSNSRSEMNVSTLELGDSALYLCASSFSSGSANEQFFGPGTRLTVL.

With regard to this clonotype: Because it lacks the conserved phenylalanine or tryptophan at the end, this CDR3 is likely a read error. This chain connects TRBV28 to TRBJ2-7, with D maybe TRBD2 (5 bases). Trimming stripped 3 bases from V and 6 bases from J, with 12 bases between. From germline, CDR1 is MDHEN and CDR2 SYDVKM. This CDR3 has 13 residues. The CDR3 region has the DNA TGTGCCAGCAGTTTCCCCCTCCGGGGCGAGCAGTACTCC. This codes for CASSFPLRGEQYS.

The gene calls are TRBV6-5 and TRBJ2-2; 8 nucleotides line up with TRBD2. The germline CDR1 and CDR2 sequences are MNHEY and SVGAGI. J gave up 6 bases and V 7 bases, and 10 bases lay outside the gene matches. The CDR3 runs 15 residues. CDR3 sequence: CASTSGGVGSGELFF. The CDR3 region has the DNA TGTGCCAGCACTTCCGGGGGGGTTGGTTCCGGGGAGCTGTTTTTT.

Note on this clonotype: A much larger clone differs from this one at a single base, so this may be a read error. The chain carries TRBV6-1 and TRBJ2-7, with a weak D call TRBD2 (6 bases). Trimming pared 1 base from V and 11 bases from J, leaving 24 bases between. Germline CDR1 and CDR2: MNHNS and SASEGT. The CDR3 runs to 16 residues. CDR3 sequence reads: CASSEEGGAARTGEYF. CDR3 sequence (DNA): TGTGCCAGCAGTGAAGAAGGAGGGGCAGCTAGGACCGGGGAGTACTTC.

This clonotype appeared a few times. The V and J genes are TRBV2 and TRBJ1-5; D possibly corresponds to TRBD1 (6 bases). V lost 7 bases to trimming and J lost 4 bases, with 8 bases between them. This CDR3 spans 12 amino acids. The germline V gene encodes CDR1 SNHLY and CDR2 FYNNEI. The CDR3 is CASNTGNQPQHF. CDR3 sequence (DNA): TGTGCCAGCAATACAGGGAATCAGCCCCAGCATTTT.

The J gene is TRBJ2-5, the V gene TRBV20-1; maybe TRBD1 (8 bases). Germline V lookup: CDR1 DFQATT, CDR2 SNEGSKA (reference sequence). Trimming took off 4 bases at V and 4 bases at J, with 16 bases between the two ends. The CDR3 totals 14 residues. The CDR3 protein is CSATRTGRGETQYF. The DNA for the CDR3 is TGCAGTGCTACCCGGACAGGGAGGGGAGAGACCCAGTACTTC.